This T cell receptor (beta chain) comes out of a study of blood T cell repertoires in COVID-19 (dated by TCRdb to about 2020). With respect to the entire study: The collaborator samples originated in the United States, Italy and Spain and spanned the acute and convalescent phases of COVID-19. The prospective study material was composed of cDNA or gDNA derived from T cells, B-cell-depleted T cells, or PBMCs. Subjects who had been exposed to COVID-19, were actively infected with it, or had recovered from it provided the deeply sampled blood TCRbeta repertoires that made up the dataset. A freely available public database, intended as a resource for researchers studying the immune response to SARS-CoV-2, is where the repertoires were released. The samples were drawn from two sources: the first 160 participants of the ongoing ImmuneRACE study, and fewer than 1,500 subjects contributed by 6 global collaborators. A de-identified subject ID, COVID-19 status, age in years and sex were almost always included in the sample metadata. Where available, HLA class I and class II types were taken from metadata supplied by the sample provider and were not determined by assay-based typing.

TCRbeta CDR3 regions were amplified from genomic DNA using the immunoSEQ Assay, a bias-controlled multiplex PCR. The published analysis was carried out like this. Nucleated cell counts per sample were estimated from amplification of reference gene primers within the assay. Sequence reads were collapsed and filtered to measure the absolute abundance of every unique TCRbeta CDR3 rearrangement. Productive Simpson clonality was computed per sample as the square root of Simpson's diversity index over productive rearrangements. TCRdb mirrors the immuneACCESS table, restricted to in-frame sequences. Some clones are absent from its copies; in checked studies, under half trace to an unresolved V gene, and the reason for the others is unknown. The D gene and trimming were derived from the DNA, and the V and J assignments and clone size from that table. A total of 470,000 or so clones appear in this sample, roughly 85% of them only once. Roughly 2% of the sample is taken by the ten largest.

The germline V gene provides CDR1 SGHAT and CDR2 FQNNGV. V loses 4 bases, J loses 0 bases, and the germline ends lie 17 bases apart. The CDR3 covers 17 residues, taking in both the cysteine and the phenylalanine. Just CDR3 DNA is preserved here, 51 bases in frame from base 1. Participants in the prospective study were aged roughly 18 to 100 years, lived in some 24 United States geographic areas, and enrolled through a virtual design. In the prospective study, cohorts were assigned on the basis of participant-reported clinical history obtained from a screening survey and a study questionnaire. Each participant in the prospective study had whole blood, serum and a nasopharyngeal or oropharyngeal swab collected by mobile phlebotomists. Participants in the prospective study had the option to provide additional blood draws and questionnaires over a roughly 2-month period. Before DNA extraction, prospective study blood samples were shipped either frozen or at room temperature.

What the research found in general, with its limitations: The quantity of clinical and demographic metadata differed by source and by participant and was supplied without curation.

Remarks on this clone: What antigen it recognizes has not been identified. No per-base quality is available; no much larger clone lies one base away.

The sequence was collected from a woman under 30 with acute COVID-19. Recombination joined TRBV11-2 with TRBJ2-3; matching of 6 bases hints at TRBD2 as the D gene. The sample taken for sequencing was PBMCs or T cells enriched from blood (not recorded which). The nucleotide sequence reads TGTGCCAGCAGCTCCTCAGCGGGTTTGGCTAGCACAGATACGCAGTATTTT. The resulting protein is CASSSSAGLASTDTQYF. Outside the CDR3, residues come from the reference TRBV11-2 and TRBJ2-3 proteins, so the full variable domain is: EAGVAQSPRYKIIEKRQSVAFWCNPISGHATLYWYQQILGQGPKLLIQFQNNGVVDDSQLPKDRFSAERLKGVDSTLKIQPAKLEDSAVYLCASSSSAGLASTDTQYFGPGTRLTVL.